Presented here are 15 T cell receptor beta chains from one specimen sequenced in a study of OX40 agonist ivuxolimab in advanced cancers. Clones were read by immunoSEQ multiplex PCR, and TCRdb kept only the in-frame ones, dropping some. The data hold some 42,000 clones, with approximately 80% observed a single time. Sequencing used CD4+ or CD8+ T cells sorted from blood, obtained in a trial of the OX40 agonist ivuxolimab. The source is an adult with an advanced solid tumor such as melanoma, head and neck, liver or kidney cancer.

The chain combines TRBV5-4 with TRBJ2-1; D remains ambiguous. V was trimmed by 3 bases and J by 6 bases, leaving 13 bases between them. CDR1 SGHNT and CDR2 YYREEE come from the germline V gene (reference sequence). The CDR3 has 14 residues. CDR3 region: CASSSPTVPNEQFF. The CDR3, as DNA: TGTGCCAGCAGCTCCCCAACAGTTCCCAATGAGCAGTTCTTC.

The genes are TRBV5-1 and TRBJ2-1; 11 nucleotides align to TRBD1. Germline V lookup: CDR1 SGHRS, CDR2 YFSETQ. CDR3 length: 14 residues. V gave up 4 bases and J gave up 9 bases; unmatched junction bases: 6. Here the CDR3 reads CASSPGQGGGEQFF. The CDR3 DNA sequence: TGCGCCAGCAGCCCGGGACAGGGGGGAGGTGAGCAGTTCTTC.

This sequence joins TRBV15 and TRBJ1-2, with D possibly being TRBD1 (6 bases). The V end was cut by 0 bases, the J end by 5 bases, with 13 bases between. CDR1 is LNHNV and CDR2 is YYDKDF in the germline V gene (reference sequence). The CDR3 contains 15 residues. As DNA, the CDR3 is TGTGCCACCAGCAGAGATTCCCAGGGGACTTATGGCTACACCTTC. This gives the protein CATSRDSQGTYGYTF.

This clone showed up just a few times. The rearrangement joins TRBV7-9 to TRBJ1-2, with D possibly matching TRBD1 (5 bases). Germline lookup yields CDR1 SEHNR and CDR2 FQNEAQ (reference sequence). The V end was cut by 6 bases, the J end by 5 bases, with 10 bases between. The CDR3 consists of 12 residues. CDR3 DNA: TGTGCCAGCAGTCTCAGGGTATATGGCTACACCTTC. As protein: CASSLRVYGYTF.

In its sample, this clone was seen once. The rearrangement uses TRBV2 and TRBJ2-1; TRBD2 is a possible D gene (5 bases). Germline CDR1 SNHLY, CDR2 FYNNEI. This CDR3 has 15 residues. Trimming left V 6 bases short and J 10 bases short, with 22 bases between. In DNA form, the CDR3 reads TGTGCCAGCAGCTTGCAGCGGATGGACTTTGGGGAGCAGTTCTTC. This codes for CASSLQRMDFGEQFF.

The chain recombines TRBV5-6 with TRBJ2-7; 8 bases match TRBD1. Losses at the gene ends were 3 bases for V and 3 bases for J; bases not matched to a gene: 8. CDR3 size: 15 residues. In germline, CDR1 is SGHDT, CDR2 YYEEEE. The chain's CDR3 is CASSSLRTGRYEQYV. CDR3 sequence (DNA): TGTGCCAGCAGCTCCCTCAGGACAGGGCGCTACGAGCAGTACGTC.

The rearrangement joins TRBV30 to TRBJ1-5; unclear D gene. The CDR3 has 13 amino acids. V was trimmed by 5 bases and J by 7 bases, leaving 15 bases between them. Per germline, CDR1 GTSNPN and CDR2 SVGIG (reference sequence). The CDR3 here is CAWGGAKRQPQHF. For the CDR3, the DNA is TGTGCCTGGGGAGGAGCGAAGAGGCAGCCCCAGCATTTT. Filled out from reference TRBV30 and TRBJ1-5, the complete variable domain reads SQTIHQWPATLVQPVGSPLSLECTVEGTSNPNLYWYRQAAGRGLQLLFYSVGIGQISSEVPQNLSASRPQDRQFILSSKKLLLSDSGFYLCAWGGAKRQPQHFGDGTRLSIL.

The genes are TRBV5-1 and TRBJ2-3; 7 bases are shared with TRBD2. Germline V gene data show CDR1 as SGHRS and CDR2 as YFSETQ. V dropped 4 bases and J dropped 5; count of bases not matched to a gene: 16. The CDR3 sequence is 17 residues long. CDR3 DNA: TGCGCCAGCAGCCCAAACTCACTAGCGAGCGGGGTAGATACGCAGTATTTT. Translation: CASSPNSLASGVDTQYF.

The CDR3 here is CASSQSVRDSGVNEQFF. The DNA for the CDR3 is TGTGCCAGCAGCCAAAGCGTCCGGGACAGCGGGGTCAATGAGCAGTTCTTC. The rearrangement uses TRBV21-1 and TRBJ2-1. TRBV21-1 constitutes a pseudogene. CDR3 length: 17 amino acids.

The chain links TRBV5-4 to TRBJ2-7; 7 nucleotides agree with TRBD2. The germline gives CDR1 SGHNT, CDR2 YYREEE (reference sequence). The trim removed 0 bases at V and 6 bases at J, leaving 3 bases unmatched. The CDR3 contains 13 residues. The CDR3 DNA reads TGTGCCAGCAGCTTGGCTCCTAGCGGCGAGCAGTACGTC. As protein: CASSLAPSGEQYV.

This rearrangement joins TRBV6-1 to TRBJ1-5; no clear D gene. This CDR3 has 12 amino acids. Germline CDR1 reads MNHNS; CDR2 reads SASEGT. Trimming pared 4 bases from V and 5 bases from J, leaving 6 bases between. CDR3 bases: TGTGCCAGCAGTGGGGAGTATCAGCCCCAGCATTTT. Protein product: CASSGEYQPQHF.

V usage is TRBV5-1 and J usage is TRBJ2-1; the D gene is possibly TRBD2 (6 bases). Germline CDR1 reads SGHRS; CDR2 reads YFSETQ. V was trimmed by 0 bases and J by 15 bases, leaving 19 bases between them. The CDR3 loop spans 14 amino acids. The CDR3, as DNA: TGCGCCAGCAGCTTGGGTCGGTCGGGAGCGCTAGTGTTCTTC. This sequence encodes CASSLGRSGALVFF.

This chain links TRBV19 with TRBJ1-5; 7 positions match TRBD1. This CDR3 is built from 15 residues. After removal of 3 bases from V and 7 bases from J, the junction contained 9 bases not matched to a gene. Germline CDR1 LNHDA, CDR2 SQIVND (reference sequence). CDR3 sequence: CASSIGGQPRQPQHF. The CDR3 coding sequence is TGTGCCAGTAGTATCGGGGGACAGCCCCGACAGCCCCAGCATTTT.

This chain uses TRBV6-4 with TRBJ2-7; D uncertain. The V gene lost 0 bases and the J gene lost 3 bases, with 9 bases spanning the gap. The CDR3 is 14 residues long. The germline V gene has CDR1 MRHNA and CDR2 SNTAGT. CDR3 in DNA: TGTGCCAGCAGTGACTCTGGATCGTTCTACGAGCAGTACGTC. Translation gives CASSDSGSFYEQYV.

The DNA for the CDR3 is TGTGCCAGCAGGGAGACAGGGGGCACGAATTCACCCCTCCACTTT. Translated: CASRETGGTNSPLHF. The chain links TRBV2 to TRBJ1-6, with 10 nucleotides matching TRBD1. From germline, CDR1 is SNHLY and CDR2 FYNNEI. The CDR3 consists of 15 residues. V shed 6 bases, J shed 7 bases, and the junction held 6 bases outside the gene matches. Combining the CDR3 with reference TRBV2 and TRBJ1-6 gives the whole variable domain EPEVTQTPSHQVTQMGQEVILRCVPISNHLYFYWYRQILGQKVEFLVSFYNNEISEKSEIFDDQFSVERPDGSNFTLKIRSTKLEDSAMYFCASRETGGTNSPLHFGNGTRLTVT.